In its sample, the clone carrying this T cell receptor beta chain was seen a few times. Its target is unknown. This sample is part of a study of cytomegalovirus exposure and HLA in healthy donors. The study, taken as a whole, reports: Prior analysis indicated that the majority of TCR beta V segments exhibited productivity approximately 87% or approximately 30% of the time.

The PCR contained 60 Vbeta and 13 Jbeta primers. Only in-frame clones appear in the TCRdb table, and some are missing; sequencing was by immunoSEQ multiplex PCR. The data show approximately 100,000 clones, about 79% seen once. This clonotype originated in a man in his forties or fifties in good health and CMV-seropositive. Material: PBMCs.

CDR3 coding DNA: TGCGCCAGCAGCGAGGGACAGGTCGGCGGGACCCAGTACTTC. Translated, it gives CASSEGQVGGTQYF. V and J are TRBV5-1 and TRBJ2-5; 8 positions agree with TRBD1. Trimming removed 4 bases from V and 7 bases from J; junction bases left unmatched: 9. The CDR3 length is 14 residues. Germline CDR1 SGHRS, CDR2 YFSETQ.